The source of this T cell receptor beta chain is a study of technical replicates of blood from a few donors. Assay: immunoSEQ multiplex PCR; the TCRdb copy retains only in-frame clones and omits some. The sample contains roughly 62,000 clones, roughly 86% of which appear only once. The TCR sequence derives from a human donor in good health. Some clones in this sample may be carry-over from other donors' samples. What was sequenced was PBMCs.

The CDR3 protein is CASSRAGTRDYEQYF. The CDR3, as DNA: TGTGCCAGCAGCCGAGCCGGGACTAGAGACTACGAGCAGTACTTC. The rearrangement joins TRBV7-6 to TRBJ2-7, with TRBD2 identical over 8 bases. The junction had 9 bases not matched to a gene; V was cut back by 5 bases and J by 3 bases. The CDR3 is 15 amino acids. Per the germline V gene, CDR1 is SGHVS and CDR2 is FNYEAQ.